The next 30 T cell receptor beta chains were all read from a single sample in a study of T cells in Graves' hyperthyroidism and ophthalmopathy. The CDR3 regions of TCR beta were amplified from RNA transcripts. The TCR CDR3 was amplified in a first-round RT-PCR using the HTBI primer set. TCRdb used MiXCR to reprocess the multiplex PCR reads, holding one entry per CDR3 protein. Among fewer than 500,000 distinct CDR3 sequences listed, about 14% were seen once. The material sequenced was blood. The receptors derive from a young man with Graves' hyperthyroidism that later progressed to Graves' ophthalmopathy.

This clonotype has at least ten counts. The chain uses TRBV7-9 and TRBJ2-2, with D tentatively TRBD2 (5 bases). The germline V and J ends were trimmed by 8 bases and 5 bases, with 15 bases remaining between them. CDR1 SEHNR and CDR2 FQNEAQ come from the germline V gene (reference sequence). The CDR3 is 14 residues long. CDR3 sequence (DNA): TGTGCCAGCGAGCCGGACGGGAAGACCGGGGAGCTGTTTTTT. Its protein is CASEPDGKTGELFF.

At least ten counts were recorded for this clonotype. The chain uses TRBV11-2 and TRBJ2-1, with D uncertain. The ends were cut back, 2 bases at V and 8 bases at J, with 7 bases in the middle. CDR1 is SGHAT and CDR2 is FQNNGV in the germline V gene. The CDR3 has 12 residues. The CDR3 loop reads CASSLMFDEQFF. The CDR3 DNA reads TGTGCCAGCAGCTTAATGTTCGATGAGCAGTTCTTC.

This chain joins TRBV11-2 and TRBJ2-3; D not resolved. Germline CDR1 is SGHAT and CDR2 is FQNNGV. V was cut by 8 bases and J by 5 bases, with 14 bases left in between. CDR3 length: 13 amino acids. CDR3 region: CASLKVGGDTQYF. The CDR3 bases are TGTGCCAGCTTAAAGGTTGGCGGAGATACGCAGTATTTT.

This clonotype was recorded at least ten times. The chain employs TRBV29-1 and TRBJ2-7; possible D gene TRBD1, 5 bases. CDR1 and CDR2 from the germline V gene are SQVTM and ANQGSEA. With 0 bases removed from V and 8 bases from J, the gap between germline ends came to 8 bases. There are 11 residues in the CDR3. Written as DNA, the CDR3 is TGCAGCGTTGAAGATCAGGGCCAGCAGTACTTC. It encodes CSVEDQGQQYF.

Worth noting for this clonotype: This may be a read error: a much more frequent sequence differs by one nucleotide. The chain is built from TRBV7-9 and TRBJ1-5; D remains unclear. Per the germline V gene, CDR1 is SEHNR and CDR2 is FQNEAQ (reference sequence). The CDR3 sequence is 14 residues long. With 8 bases removed from V and 0 bases from J, the gap between germline ends came to 11 bases. DNA for the CDR3: TGTGCCAGCCGGGAGGGAAATAGCAATCAGCCCCAGCATTTT. Translating it yields CASREGNSNQPQHF.

This clonotype came up a few times. The gene calls are TRBV5-1 and TRBJ2-5; D possibly corresponds to TRBD1 (6 bases). The V end was cut by 4 bases, the J end by 3 bases, with 13 bases between. Per the germline V gene, CDR1 is SGHRS and CDR2 is YFSETQ. This CDR3 spans 14 amino acids. The CDR3 DNA reads TGCGCCAGCAGCGAACAGGGCATTGAAGAGACCCAGTACTTC. It translates to CASSEQGIEETQYF.

This clonotype came up many times. The gene calls are TRBV7-2 and TRBJ1-5; the match to TRBD1 covers 7 bases. In germline, CDR1 is SGHTA, CDR2 FQGNSA. After removal of 4 bases from V and 6 bases from J, the junction contained 6 bases not matched to a gene. CDR3 length equals 14 residues. As DNA, the CDR3 is TGTGCCAGCAGCTATCCAGGGGGGACTCAGCCCCAGCATTTT. Its translation is CASSYPGGTQPQHF.

On this clonotype itself: The CDR3 carries no conserved terminal phenylalanine or tryptophan, so it likely arises from a read error. This chain joins TRBV19 and TRBJ1-1; D is undetermined. CDR3 length: 13 residues. Germline CDR1 is LNHDA and CDR2 is SQIVND (reference sequence). The V end lost 6 bases, the J end lost 0 bases, and 8 bases lay between the germline ends. In nucleotides, the CDR3 is TGTGCCAGTAGCCTCATTTTGAACACTGAAGCTTTCCTT. Protein product: CASSLILNTEAFL.

This clonotype was seen a few times. The gene calls are TRBV6-2 or TRBV6-3 and TRBJ2-1, with 12 bases that match TRBD2. The CDR3 extends over 17 amino acids. Germline V gene lookup returns CDR1 MNHEY and CDR2 SVGEGT. The V segment lost 0 bases and the J segment 6 bases; nucleotides outside the gene matches: 6. The CDR3 coding sequence is TGTGCCAGCAGTTACTCATCTAGCGGGGGGGCCTTCAATGAGCAGTTCTTC. Protein sequence: CASSYSSSGGAFNEQFF.

This clonotype has a count of ten or more. This chain connects TRBV12-3 or TRBV12-4 to TRBJ1-1; D unresolved. V lost 7 bases and J 8 bases, leaving 14 bases between the germline ends. The CDR3 has 12 residues. The CDR3 spells CASTRQGQEAFF. The CDR3 coding sequence is TGTGCCAGCACACGACAAGGCCAAGAAGCTTTCTTT.

This clonotype was recorded a few times. This chain links TRBV12-5 with TRBJ1-2; TRBD1 matches at 7 bases. The CDR3 is 13 amino acids. The junction had 2 bases not matched to a gene; V was cut back by 6 bases and J by 1 base. The germline CDR1 and CDR2 sequences are LGHNT and FRNRAP. The CDR3 DNA reads as TGTGCTAGTGGGGGGGACAGTAACTATGGCTACACCTTC. The encoded protein is CASGGDSNYGYTF. Combining the CDR3 with reference TRBV12-5 and TRBJ1-2 gives the whole variable domain DARVTQTPRHKVTEMGQEVTMRCQPILGHNTVFWYRQTMMQGLELLAYFRNRAPLDDSGMPKDRFSAEMPDATLATLKIQPSEPRDSAVYFCASGGDSNYGYTFGSGTRLTVV.

This clonotype came up many times. The V gene is TRBV24-1, the J gene TRBJ2-5, with D possibly TRBD1 on 6 matching bases. Deletions cut 3 bases from V and 0 bases from J, with 10 bases between. Per germline, CDR1 KGHDR and CDR2 SFDVKD. CDR3 length equals 15 residues. CDR3 protein: CATSDVTGYQETQYF. The CDR3 coding sequence is TGTGCCACCAGTGATGTTACAGGGTACCAAGAGACCCAGTACTTC.

This clonotype was seen ten or more times. The rearrangement uses TRBV12-3 or TRBV12-4 and TRBJ2-2, with D possibly being TRBD2 (5 bases). This CDR3 is built from 13 residues. Trimming removed 8 bases from V and 3 bases from J, with 10 bases in between. DNA for the CDR3: TGTGCCAGCCTCTGGGAGTACACCGGGGAGCTGTTTTTT. This codes for CASLWEYTGELFF.

The chain combines TRBV12-3 or TRBV12-4 with TRBJ2-5; 8 bases match TRBD1. The junction had 8 bases not matched to a gene; V was cut back by 6 bases and J by 2 bases. The CDR3 contains 15 residues. The CDR3 DNA is TGTGCCAGCAGCCCCCGACAGGGGAAGCAAGAGACCCAGTACTTC. As protein: CASSPRQGKQETQYF.

The chain joins TRBV6-5 to TRBJ2-3; D is undetermined. Germline CDR1 is MNHEY and CDR2 is SVGAGI. The CDR3 has 14 amino acids. Trimming cost V 6 bases and J 2 bases, with 12 bases left between them. The DNA of the CDR3 is TGTGCCAGCAGATTATCTCCAGCCACAGATACGCAGTATTTT. Its translation is CASRLSPATDTQYF.

The J gene is TRBJ1-5, the V gene TRBV24-1; D is ambiguous. V was cut by 4 bases and J by 7 bases, with 19 bases left in between. Per germline, CDR1 KGHDR and CDR2 SFDVKD. The CDR3 is 16 residues long. The chain's CDR3 is CATSESGSSLIQPQHF. CDR3 nucleotides: TGTGCCACCAGTGAGTCTGGGTCGAGTCTCATACAGCCCCAGCATTTT.

This clonotype was counted many times. This chain connects TRBV28 to TRBJ1-3, with D tentatively TRBD1 (6 bases). The length of the CDR3 is 15 residues. The germline CDR1 and CDR2 sequences are MDHEN and SYDVKM. Trimming pared 2 bases from V and 0 bases from J, leaving 8 bases between. In nucleotides, the CDR3 is TGTGCCAGCAGTTTACACAGGGTCTCTGGAAACACCATATATTTT. Its translation: CASSLHRVSGNTIYF.

Ten or more counts support this clonotype. The rearrangement uses TRBV20-1 and TRBJ1-5; D may be TRBD1 (5 bases). The V and J ends lost 5 bases and 2 bases respectively, with 19 bases between them. Germline values: CDR1 DFQATT, CDR2 SNEGSKA (reference sequence). This CDR3 has 16 residues. The CDR3 coding sequence is TGCAGTGCTCACCGGGCGGGGCTCCGGGGCAATCAGCCCCAGCATTTT. It specifies CSAHRAGLRGNQPQHF.

This clonotype came up many times. This sequence joins TRBV25-1 and TRBJ2-5; perhaps TRBD1 as D (6 bases). Trimming removed 8 bases at V and 5 bases at J, with 18 bases between. This CDR3 is built from 14 residues. Per the germline V gene, CDR1 is MGHDK and CDR2 is SYGVNS. The CDR3 here is CASHPTNREETQYF. The CDR3 nucleotides are TGTGCCAGCCACCCCACTAACAGGGAGGAGACCCAGTACTTC.

In this sample, this clonotype turned up many times. The chain links TRBV28 to TRBJ2-1, with D maybe TRBD2 (7 bases). The V and J ends lost 6 bases and 6 bases respectively, with 12 bases between them. Germline-derived CDR1 and CDR2 are MDHEN and SYDVKM. The CDR3 runs to 13 residues. The DNA of the CDR3 is TGTGCCAGCAGAGGGGGGGCCGGCAATGAGCAGTTCTTC. It yields the protein CASRGGAGNEQFF.

J is TRBJ1-1 and V is TRBV30, with unresolved D. The germline CDR1 and CDR2 sequences are GTSNPN and SVGIG (reference sequence). This CDR3 comprises 11 residues. V dropped 4 bases and J dropped 6 bases, with 9 bases sitting between them. The CDR3 region has the DNA TGTGCCTGGACCATCGGGGCTGAAGCTTTCTTT. Translating gives CAWTIGAEAFF.

This clonotype occurred many times. As DNA, the CDR3 is TGCGCCAGCAGCTTGGACAGGGGGCTGTTTTTT. This sequence encodes CASSLDRGLFF. This chain connects TRBV5-1 to TRBJ2-2; 7 nucleotides line up with TRBD1. Germline assignment: CDR1 SGHRS and CDR2 YFSETQ. This CDR3 has 11 residues. The J segment lost 13 bases and the V segment lost 0 bases, leaving 0 bases of the junction unmatched.

The gene calls are TRBV5-1 and TRBJ1-5, with D possibly matching TRBD1 (5 bases). The V and J ends lost 0 bases and 9 bases respectively, with 13 bases between them. Germline loops: CDR1 SGHRS, CDR2 YFSETQ. The CDR3 extends over 14 amino acids. The CDR3: CASSLGGGDPPQHF. The CDR3, as DNA: TGCGCCAGCAGCTTGGGTGGAGGGGACCCGCCCCAGCATTTT.

The genes are TRBV5-1 and TRBJ1-1, with D unclear. V lost 1 base to trimming and J lost 2 bases, with 12 bases between them. Germline CDR1 reads SGHRS; CDR2 reads YFSETQ. CDR3 length: 15 amino acids. The CDR3 spells CASSLSWAANTEAFF. CDR3 in DNA: TGCGCCAGCAGCTTGAGCTGGGCAGCAAACACTGAAGCTTTCTTT. Filled out from reference TRBV5-1 and TRBJ1-1, the complete variable domain reads KAGVTQTPRYLIKTRGQQVTLSCSPISGHRSVSWYQQTPGQGLQFLFEYFSETQRNKGNFPGRFSGRQFSNSRSEMNVSTLELGDSALYLCASSLSWAANTEAFFGQGTRLTVV.

The chain joins TRBV4-1 to TRBJ2-7; perhaps TRBD1 as D (5 bases). Germline CDR1 reads MGHRA; CDR2 reads YSYEKL. V was pared by 0 bases and J by 2 bases, with 11 bases between. This CDR3 comprises 15 residues. The CDR3 loop is CASSQDSRVTYEQYF. CDR3 nucleotide sequence: TGCGCCAGCAGCCAAGATTCCAGGGTAACCTACGAGCAGTACTTC.

The CDR3 loop is CASSPGTVPSRETEAFF. CDR3 sequence (DNA): TGCGCCAGCAGCCCCGGAACGGTGCCGAGTAGGGAGACTGAAGCTTTCTTT. The chain uses TRBV4-1 and TRBJ1-1; D gene unclear. Germline V lookup: CDR1 MGHRA, CDR2 YSYEKL. This CDR3 is built from 17 residues. V lost 4 bases to trimming and J lost 5 bases, with 23 bases between them.

The chain recombines TRBV19 with TRBJ1-2, with TRBD1 as a possible D gene (6 bases). Germline V CDR1 and CDR2: LNHDA, SQIVND (reference sequence). The CDR3 sequence is 17 residues long. V was trimmed by 2 bases and J by 10 bases, leaving 26 bases between them. This CDR3 reads CASSIRAIRQEIGTYTF. The CDR3 bases are TGTGCCAGTAGTATAAGGGCCATTCGACAGGAAATCGGAACCTACACCTTC.

In the case of this clonotype: A read error may be the cause here, since a much bigger clone is one base away. CDR3 amino acids: CAISEPPPPIQGTQYF. The CDR3 DNA reads TGTGCCATCAGTGAGCCCCCGCCCCCAATTCAAGGTACGCAGTATTTT. The chain recombines TRBV27 with TRBJ2-3; the D is unclear. CDR3 size: 16 residues. The germline V gene encodes CDR1 MNHEY and CDR2 SMNVEV (reference sequence).

Concerning this clonotype itself: A junction boundary mismatches the germline segment, possibly from a read error. The rearrangement links TRBV5-1 to TRBJ1-6, with D possibly TRBD1 on 5 matching bases. The germline V gene encodes CDR1 SGHRS and CDR2 YFSETQ. The CDR3 runs to 14 residues. The CDR3 loop is CASSLGQGRSPPHF. The DNA for the CDR3 is TGCGCCAGCAGCTTGGGTCAGGGCAGGTCACCCCCCCACTTT.

This clonotype was counted only a few times. The chain joins TRBV20-1 to TRBJ2-7, with no clear D. The germline V and J ends were trimmed by 3 bases and 4 bases, with 7 bases remaining between them. Germline-derived CDR1 and CDR2 are DFQATT and SNEGSKA (reference sequence). This CDR3 has 11 amino acids. CDR3 amino acids: CSASGGYEQYF. The CDR3 DNA follows: TGCAGTGCTAGTGGCGGATACGAGCAGTACTTC.